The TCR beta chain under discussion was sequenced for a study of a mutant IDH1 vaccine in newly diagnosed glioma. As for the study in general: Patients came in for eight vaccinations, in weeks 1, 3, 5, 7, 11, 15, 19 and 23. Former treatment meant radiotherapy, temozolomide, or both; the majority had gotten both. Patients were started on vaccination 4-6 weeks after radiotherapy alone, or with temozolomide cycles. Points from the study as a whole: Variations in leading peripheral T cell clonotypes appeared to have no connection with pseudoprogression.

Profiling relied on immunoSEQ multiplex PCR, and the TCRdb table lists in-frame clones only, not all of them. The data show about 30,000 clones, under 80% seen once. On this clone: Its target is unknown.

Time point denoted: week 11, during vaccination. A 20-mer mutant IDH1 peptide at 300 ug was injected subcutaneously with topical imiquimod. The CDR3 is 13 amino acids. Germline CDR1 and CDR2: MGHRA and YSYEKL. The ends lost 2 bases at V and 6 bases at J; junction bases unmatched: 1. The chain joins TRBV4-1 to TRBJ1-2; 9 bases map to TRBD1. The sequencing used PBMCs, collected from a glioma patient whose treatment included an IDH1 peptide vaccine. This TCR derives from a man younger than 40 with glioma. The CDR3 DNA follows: TGCGCCAGCAGCCAAAGGACAGGGGATGGCTACACCTTC. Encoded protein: CASSQRTGDGYTF.